These 19 T cell receptor beta chains came from one sample sequenced in a study of metastatic and nonmetastatic thyroid tumors. Patients had received no treatment of any kind before thyroid surgery. TCRdb reprocessed the PCR reads using MiXCR. The data contain around 18,000 clones, 29% of them singletons. The material sequenced was tumor tissue. The source is a female donor with papillary thyroid cancer or a benign thyroid nodule (not recorded which). Some clones in this sample may be carry-over from other donors' samples.

This clone was picked up a small number of times. The gene calls are TRBV6-1 and TRBJ1-1; D is unclear. The CDR3 totals 13 residues. Trimming removed 4 bases from V and 3 bases from J, with 9 bases in between. The germline CDR1 and CDR2 sequences are MNHNS and SASEGT. This CDR3 is CASSAFEYTEAFF. The CDR3 coding sequence is TGTGCCAGCAGTGCTTTCGAGTACACTGAAGCTTTCTTT.

Many counts were recorded for this clone. The gene calls are TRBV29-1 and TRBJ1-1, with no clear D. The germline V gene encodes CDR1 SQVTM and CDR2 ANQGSEA. This CDR3 is built from 15 residues. V gave up 7 bases and J gave up 4 bases, with 22 bases separating them. The CDR3 protein is CSESSRHLWGTEAFF. For the CDR3, the DNA is TGCAGCGAAAGCTCTAGACACCTGTGGGGCACTGAAGCTTTCTTT.

The rearrangement links TRBV12-3 or TRBV12-4 to TRBJ2-2, with D tentatively TRBD1 (5 bases). V was shortened by 3 bases and J by 6 bases, with 20 bases between the two germline ends. This CDR3 has 17 residues. CDR3 DNA: TGTGCCAGCAGTTTTCCCCCTTCACAGGTATACCCCGGGGAGCTGTTTTTT. Its protein product is CASSFPPSQVYPGELFF.

This clone was counted between two and nine times. The V and J genes are TRBV6-1 and TRBJ2-7; D unclear. V was pared by 5 bases and J by 0 bases, with 17 bases between. This CDR3 has 16 amino acids. Germline V lookup: CDR1 MNHNS, CDR2 SASEGT. CDR3 sequence: CASSFKLRFRSYEQYF. DNA of the CDR3: TGTGCCAGCAGTTTCAAACTTAGATTTCGCTCCTACGAGCAGTACTTC.

In its sample, this clone is medium-sized. The gene calls are TRBV6-2 or TRBV6-3 and TRBJ2-7; no clear D gene. From germline, CDR1 is MNHEY and CDR2 SVGEGT. The CDR3 loop spans 11 amino acids. Trimming cost V 0 bases and J 7 bases, with 4 bases left between them. In nucleotides, the CDR3 is TGTGCCAGCAGTTACTCTTGGGAGCAGTACTTC. Its translation is CASSYSWEQYF.

By sample share, this clone is medium-sized. This CDR3 is also generated by other DNA sequences in the sample. CDR3 amino acids: CASSPGPNYGYTF. The CDR3, as DNA: TGTGCCAGCAGCCCCGGGCCTAACTATGGCTACACCTTC. This chain joins TRBV6-1 and TRBJ1-2; the D is unclear. The CDR3 contains 13 residues. V lost 6 bases and J lost 0, with 8 bases in between. Per germline, CDR1 MNHNS and CDR2 SASEGT.

At least ten counts were recorded for this clone. V and J are TRBV3-1 and TRBJ2-5, with a possible D match to TRBD2 (6 bases). V lost 4 bases and J lost 5, with 11 bases in between. The germline V gene encodes CDR1 LGHDT and CDR2 YNNKEL (reference sequence). CDR3 length equals 13 residues. The CDR3 protein is CASSRRGRETQYF. CDR3 bases: TGTGCCAGCAGCCGGAGGGGCCGGGAGACCCAGTACTTC.

This clone has only a few counts. This chain links TRBV25-1 with TRBJ2-2, with D perhaps being TRBD1 or TRBD2 (6 bases each). Germline V gene data show CDR1 as MGHDK and CDR2 as SYGVNS. V shed 4 bases and J shed 7 bases, with 13 bases lying between them. The length of the CDR3 is 14 residues. The CDR3 DNA sequence: TGTGCCAGCAGTGGACACAGGGAGGTCGGGGAGCTGTTTTTT. Amino acids: CASSGHREVGELFF.

This sequence joins TRBV28 and TRBJ2-7; D is uncertain. The V gene lost 3 bases and the J gene lost 4 bases, with 7 bases spanning the gap. Germline CDR1 MDHEN, CDR2 SYDVKM. This CDR3 is built from 12 residues. CDR3 amino acids: CASSLIRYEQYF. The CDR3, as DNA: TGTGCCAGCAGTTTGATCAGATACGAGCAGTACTTC.

V and J are TRBV6-1 and TRBJ1-3; D is ambiguous. Germline CDR1 reads MNHNS; CDR2 reads SASEGT. Between the trimmed V and J ends, which lost 4 bases and 7 bases, there was a span of 8 bases. This CDR3 has 12 amino acids. CDR3 bases: TGTGCCAGCAGTGGGCCGGCCAACACCATATATTTT. Protein sequence: CASSGPANTIYF.

A remark on this clone: This may be a read error, as it is one base from a much larger clone. The V and J genes are TRBV6-1 and TRBJ1-5; D perhaps matches TRBD1 (5 bases). CDR1 is MNHNS and CDR2 is SASEGT in the germline V gene. V was clipped by 2 bases and J by 6 bases, with 11 bases between them. The CDR3 sequence is 14 residues long. CDR3 loop: CASSEHVGGQPQHF. The CDR3 DNA is TGTGCCAGCAGTGAACACGTCGGGGGTCAGCCCCAGCATTTT.

Relative to its sample, this clone is medium-sized (0.01 to 0.1%). This sequence joins TRBV7-2 and TRBJ2-1, with 11 positions matching TRBD2. The CDR3 contains 15 residues. V shed 5 bases, J shed 8 bases, and the junction held 8 bases outside the gene matches. From germline, CDR1 is SGHTA and CDR2 FQGNSA. The CDR3 DNA sequence: TGTGCCAGCAGCCGAACCCTAGCGGGAGGCCATGAGCAGTTCTTC. Translated: CASSRTLAGGHEQFF.

Only a few counts were recorded for this clone. The chain uses TRBV28 and TRBJ1-2; a weak D match, TRBD1 (5 bases). Germline assignment: CDR1 MDHEN and CDR2 SYDVKM. The length of the CDR3 is 14 residues. V shed 5 bases and J shed 5 bases, with 15 bases lying between them. The CDR3 region is CASSPVGEGYGYTF. CDR3 coding DNA: TGTGCCAGCAGTCCCGTCGGGGAGGGGTATGGCTACACCTTC.

A few counts support this clone. V and J are TRBV10-2 and TRBJ2-3; the D call may be TRBD1 or TRBD2 (5 bases each). The CDR3 has 14 amino acids. From germline, CDR1 is WSHSY and CDR2 SAAADI. Trimming cost V 6 bases and J 3 bases, with 13 bases left between them. The CDR3 loop reads CASRRGRSTDTQYF. The CDR3 nucleotides are TGCGCCAGCAGAAGGGGACGCTCAACAGATACGCAGTATTTT.

This clone is large (0.1 to 1%) by share. The chain combines TRBV6-7 with TRBJ2-6; D call uncertain. TRBV6-7 is recorded as an ORF, its role being uncertain. CDR3 length equals 17 residues. Trimming stripped 6 bases from V and 4 bases from J, with 19 bases between. The CDR3 reads CASSRRPLKSGANVLTF. The CDR3 nucleotides read TGTGCCAGCAGCCGTAGGCCCCTGAAATCCGGGGCCAACGTCCTGACTTTC.

This chain uses TRBV5-1 with TRBJ2-7, with 10 bases fitting TRBD2. The CDR3 is 14 residues long. V was clipped by 2 bases and J by 7 bases; unmatched bases: 6. Germline-derived CDR1 and CDR2 are SGHRS and YFSETQ. The CDR3 region is CASSFVAGGGEQYF. In DNA, the CDR3 is TGCGCCAGCAGCTTTGTAGCGGGAGGTGGTGAGCAGTACTTC.

This clone occurred a few times. The gene calls are TRBV6-2 or TRBV6-3 and TRBJ2-7; possible D gene TRBD2, 5 bases. Trimming left V 5 bases short and J 7 bases short, with 15 bases between. The CDR3 loop spans 13 amino acids. Germline CDR1 and CDR2: MNHEY and SVGEGT. Written as DNA, the CDR3 is TGTGCCAGCAGTACCAGACCCGGGGATGAGCAGTACTTC. Its translation is CASSTRPGDEQYF.

The chain links TRBV19 to TRBJ2-7; D gene unclear. V lost 4 bases, J lost 5 bases, and 6 bases lay in between. The germline V gene encodes CDR1 LNHDA and CDR2 SQIVND (reference sequence). The CDR3 contains 11 residues. This CDR3 reads CASSTAHEQYF. The CDR3 bases are TGTGCCAGTAGTACCGCACACGAGCAGTACTTC. The whole variable domain, remainder taken from reference TRBV19 and TRBJ2-7, is DGGITQSPKYLFRKEGQNVTLSCEQNLNHDAMYWYRQDPGQGLRLIYYSQIVNDFQKGDIAEGYSVSREKKESFPLTVTSAQKNPTAFYLCASSTAHEQYFGPGTRLTVT.

The sample holds many counts of this clone. V gene TRBV20-1 combines with J gene TRBJ1-4, with D hard to call. Germline CDR1 reads DFQATT; CDR2 reads SNEGSKA (reference sequence). This CDR3 contains 14 residues. Trimming shortened V by 4 bases and J by 7 bases, and 16 bases separated the two germline ends. The CDR3 here is CSAKDTLVGEKLFF. The DNA for the CDR3 is TGCAGTGCTAAAGACACCCTAGTAGGTGAAAAACTGTTTTTT.